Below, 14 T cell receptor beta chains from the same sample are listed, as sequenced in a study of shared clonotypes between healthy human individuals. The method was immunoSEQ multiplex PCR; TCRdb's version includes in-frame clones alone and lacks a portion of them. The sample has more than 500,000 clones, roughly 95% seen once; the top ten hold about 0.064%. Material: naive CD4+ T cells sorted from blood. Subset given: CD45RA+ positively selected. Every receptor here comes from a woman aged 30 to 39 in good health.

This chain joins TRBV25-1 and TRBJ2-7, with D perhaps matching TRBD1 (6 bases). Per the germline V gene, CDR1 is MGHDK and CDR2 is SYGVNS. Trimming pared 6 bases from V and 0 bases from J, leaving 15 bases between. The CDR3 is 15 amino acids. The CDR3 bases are TGTGCCAGCAGCCCCGACAGGTCCAACTCCTACGAGCAGTACTTC. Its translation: CASSPDRSNSYEQYF.

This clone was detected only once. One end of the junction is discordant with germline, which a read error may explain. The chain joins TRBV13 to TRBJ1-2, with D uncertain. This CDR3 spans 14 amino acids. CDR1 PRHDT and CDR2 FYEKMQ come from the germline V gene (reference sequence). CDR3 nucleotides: TGTGCCAGCAGCCTAGGACCCCGGGACTATGGCTACACCTTC. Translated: CASSLGPRDYGYTF.

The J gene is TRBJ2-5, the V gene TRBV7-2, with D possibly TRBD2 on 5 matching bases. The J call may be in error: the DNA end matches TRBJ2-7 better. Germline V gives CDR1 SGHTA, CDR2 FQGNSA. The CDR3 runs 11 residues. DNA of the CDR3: TGTGCTCCGGGGAGCTCCTACGAGCAGTACTTC. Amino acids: CAPGSSYEQYF.

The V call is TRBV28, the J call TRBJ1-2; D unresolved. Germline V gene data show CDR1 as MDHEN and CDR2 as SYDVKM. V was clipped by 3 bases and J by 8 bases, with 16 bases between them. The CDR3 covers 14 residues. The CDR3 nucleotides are TGTGCCAGCAGTTTTTCGGGCTATCCGGGGGGCTACACCTTC. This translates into CASSFSGYPGGYTF.

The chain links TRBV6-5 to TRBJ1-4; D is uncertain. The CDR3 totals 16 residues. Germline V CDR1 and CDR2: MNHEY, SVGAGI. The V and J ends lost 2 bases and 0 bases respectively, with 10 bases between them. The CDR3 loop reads CASSYPGDPTNEKLFF. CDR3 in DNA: TGTGCCAGCAGTTACCCCGGGGATCCAACTAATGAAAAACTGTTTTTT.

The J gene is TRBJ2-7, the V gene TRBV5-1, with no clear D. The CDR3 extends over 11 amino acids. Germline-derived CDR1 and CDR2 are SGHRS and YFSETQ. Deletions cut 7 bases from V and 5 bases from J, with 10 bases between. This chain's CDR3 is CASSDDHEQYF. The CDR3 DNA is TGCGCCAGCTCGGACGACCACGAGCAGTACTTC.

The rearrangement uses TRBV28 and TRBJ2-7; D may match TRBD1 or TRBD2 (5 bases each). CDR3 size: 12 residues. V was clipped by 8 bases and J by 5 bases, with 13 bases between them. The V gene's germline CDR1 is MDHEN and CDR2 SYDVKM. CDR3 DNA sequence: TGTGCCAGCGTTGGGGGTTTGGACGAGCAGTACTTC. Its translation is CASVGGLDEQYF.

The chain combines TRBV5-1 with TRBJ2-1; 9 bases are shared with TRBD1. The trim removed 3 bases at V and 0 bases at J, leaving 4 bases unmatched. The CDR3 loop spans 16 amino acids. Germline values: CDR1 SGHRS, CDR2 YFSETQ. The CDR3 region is CASSSGTGRSYNEQFF. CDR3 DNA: TGCGCCAGCAGCTCCGGGACAGGGCGCTCCTACAATGAGCAGTTCTTC.

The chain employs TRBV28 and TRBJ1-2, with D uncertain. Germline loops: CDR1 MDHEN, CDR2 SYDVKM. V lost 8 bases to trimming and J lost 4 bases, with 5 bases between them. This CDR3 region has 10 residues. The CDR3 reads CASWRYGYTF. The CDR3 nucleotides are TGTGCCAGCTGGCGCTATGGCTACACCTTC.

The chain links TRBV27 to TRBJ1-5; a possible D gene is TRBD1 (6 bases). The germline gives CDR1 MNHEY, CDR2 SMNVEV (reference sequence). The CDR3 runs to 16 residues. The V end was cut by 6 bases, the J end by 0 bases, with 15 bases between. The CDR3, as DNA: TGTGCCAGCAGCTCAGGGGAAGCTGGTAGCAATCAGCCCCAGCATTTT. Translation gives CASSSGEAGSNQPQHF.

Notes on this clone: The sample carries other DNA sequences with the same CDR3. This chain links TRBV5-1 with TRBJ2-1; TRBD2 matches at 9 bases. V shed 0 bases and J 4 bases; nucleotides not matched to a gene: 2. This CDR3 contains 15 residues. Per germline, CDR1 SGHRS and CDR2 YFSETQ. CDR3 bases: TGCGCCAGCAGCTTGGGCCTAGCGGGGTACAATGAGCAGTTCTTC. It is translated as CASSLGLAGYNEQFF.

CDR3: CASSEDREPREQYF. DNA for the CDR3: TGTGCCAGCAGTGAAGATAGGGAGCCGCGCGAGCAGTACTTC. The chain couples TRBV2 to TRBJ2-7, with TRBD2 as a possible D gene (5 bases). In germline, CDR1 is SNHLY, CDR2 FYNNEI. The CDR3 spans 14 residues. V lost 1 base, J lost 6 bases, and 13 bases lay in between.

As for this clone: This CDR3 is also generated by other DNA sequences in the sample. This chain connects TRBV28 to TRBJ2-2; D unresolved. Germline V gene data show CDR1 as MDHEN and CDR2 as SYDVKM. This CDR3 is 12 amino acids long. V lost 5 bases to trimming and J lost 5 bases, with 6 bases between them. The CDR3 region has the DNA TGTGCCAGCAGTCTTCTAACCGGGGAGCTGTTTTTT. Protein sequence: CASSLLTGELFF.

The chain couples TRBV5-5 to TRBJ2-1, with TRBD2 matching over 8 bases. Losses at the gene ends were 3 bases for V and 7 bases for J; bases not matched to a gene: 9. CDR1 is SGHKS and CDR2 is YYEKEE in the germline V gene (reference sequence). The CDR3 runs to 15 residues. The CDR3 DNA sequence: TGTGCCAGCAGCTCTTTGGCGGGAGGTGGAAATGAGCAGTTCTTC. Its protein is CASSSLAGGGNEQFF.